Listed below are T cell receptor beta chains from one sample, sequenced in a study of regulatory T cells in long-lasting Graves disease. One entry per CDR3 protein, called by TCRdb with MiXCR from the multiplex PCR reads. Here the sample spans over 650,000 distinct CDR3 sequences, around 30% being singletons. The source was peripheral blood mononuclear cells (PBMCs), collected when the disease was refractory, from a patient treated with antithyroid drugs. Every receptor here comes from a female donor with Graves disease. Each CDR3 is given with its conserved first and last residue. Fields, in order: clone size, V gene, J gene, CDR3 protein. Expanded clones get a size class; other rows say once, few or many, or leave the size out.

clone_size: many; v_call: TRBV11-2; j_call: TRBJ2-7; cdr3_aa: CASSQSGLREQYF
clone_size: -; v_call: TRBV28; j_call: TRBJ2-5; cdr3_aa: CASSTGQGGETQYF
clone_size: once; v_call: TRBV13; j_call: TRBJ2-7; cdr3_aa: CASSFLRVRGYEQYF
clone_size: -; v_call: TRBV6-2/TRBV6-3; j_call: TRBJ1-2; cdr3_aa: CASSEVGRGYGYTF
clone_size: few; v_call: TRBV20-1; j_call: TRBJ2-7; cdr3_aa: CSASTLAGGHEQYF
clone_size: many; v_call: TRBV6-1; j_call: TRBJ2-5; cdr3_aa: CASIGGQQETQYF
clone_size: few; v_call: TRBV3-1; j_call: TRBJ1-1; cdr3_aa: CASSPPTGTNTEAFF
clone_size: -; v_call: TRBV12-3/TRBV12-4; j_call: TRBJ2-1; cdr3_aa: CASSASSTEVEQFF
clone_size: few; v_call: TRBV6-5; j_call: TRBJ2-7; cdr3_aa: CASSSRQLQGAEQYF
clone_size: -; v_call: TRBV10-3; j_call: TRBJ2-2; cdr3_aa: CASKWSENTGELFF
clone_size: many; v_call: TRBV12-3/TRBV12-4; j_call: TRBJ2-5; cdr3_aa: CASSPRGRGETQYF
clone_size: -; v_call: TRBV12-3/TRBV12-4; j_call: TRBJ1-5; cdr3_aa: CASSHGQGADNQPQHF